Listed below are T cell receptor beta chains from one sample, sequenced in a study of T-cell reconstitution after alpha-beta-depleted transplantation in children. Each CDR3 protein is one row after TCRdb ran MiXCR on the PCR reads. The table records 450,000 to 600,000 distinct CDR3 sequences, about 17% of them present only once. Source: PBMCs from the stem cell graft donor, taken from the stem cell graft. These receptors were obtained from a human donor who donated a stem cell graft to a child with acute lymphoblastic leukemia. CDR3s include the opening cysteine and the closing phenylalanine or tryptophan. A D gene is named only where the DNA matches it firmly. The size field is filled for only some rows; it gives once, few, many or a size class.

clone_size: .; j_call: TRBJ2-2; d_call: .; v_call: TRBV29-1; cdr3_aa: CSVEGPTNTGELFF; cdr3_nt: TGCAGCGTTGAGGGTCCGACGAACACCGGGGAGCTGTTTTTT
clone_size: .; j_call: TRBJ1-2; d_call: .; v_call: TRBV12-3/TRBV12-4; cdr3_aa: CASSYSTDPFYGYTF; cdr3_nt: TGTGCCAGCAGTTATTCCACGGATCCATTCTATGGCTACACCTTC
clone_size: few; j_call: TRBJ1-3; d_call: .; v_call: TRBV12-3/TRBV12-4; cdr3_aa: CASSPNAGNTIYF; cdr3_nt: TGTGCCAGCAGTCCCAACGCTGGAAACACCATATATTTT
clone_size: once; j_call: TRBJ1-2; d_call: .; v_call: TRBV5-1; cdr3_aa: CASSLELGNYGYTF; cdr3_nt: TGCGCCAGCAGCTTGGAACTGGGTAACTATGGCTACACCTTC
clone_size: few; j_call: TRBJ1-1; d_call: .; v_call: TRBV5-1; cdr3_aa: CASTSSRDLNTEAFF; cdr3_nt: TGCGCCAGCACTAGTTCCAGGGACCTGAACACTGAAGCTTTCTTT
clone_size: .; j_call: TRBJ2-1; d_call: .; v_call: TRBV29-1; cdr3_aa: CSVEATHGRSNEQFF; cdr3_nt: TGCAGCGTTGAAGCTACACACGGGAGAAGCAATGAGCAGTTCTTC
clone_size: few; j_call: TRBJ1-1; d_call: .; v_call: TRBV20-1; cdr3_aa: CSALTLSPEAFF; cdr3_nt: TGCAGTGCCCTGACACTGTCCCCTGAAGCTTTCTTT
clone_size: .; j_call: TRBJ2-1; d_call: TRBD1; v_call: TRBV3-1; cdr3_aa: CACWSSGTGYYYNEQFF; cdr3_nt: TGTGCCTGCTGGAGCTCAGGGACAGGGTATTACTACAATGAGCAGTTCTTC
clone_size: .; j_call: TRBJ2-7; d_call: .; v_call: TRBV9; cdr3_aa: CASSVGSSVTYEQYF; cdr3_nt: TGTGCCAGCAGCGTAGGGAGTAGCGTGACCTACGAGCAGTACTTC
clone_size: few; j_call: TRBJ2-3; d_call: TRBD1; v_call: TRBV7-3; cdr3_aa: CASSLGGRGQRTDTQYF; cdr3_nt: TGTGCCAGCAGCCTGGGCGGTAGGGGGCAGCGGACAGATACGCAGTATTTT
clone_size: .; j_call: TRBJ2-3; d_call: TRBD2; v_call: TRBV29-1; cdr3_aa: CSVLGLAGGSSTDTQYF; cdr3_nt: TGCAGCGTGCTGGGACTAGCGGGAGGGTCTAGCACAGATACGCAGTATTTT
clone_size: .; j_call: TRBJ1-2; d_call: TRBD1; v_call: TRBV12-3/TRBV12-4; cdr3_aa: CASSFWDRRTNYGYTF; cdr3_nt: TGTGCCAGCAGTTTTTGGGACAGGCGCACTAACTATGGCTACACCTTC
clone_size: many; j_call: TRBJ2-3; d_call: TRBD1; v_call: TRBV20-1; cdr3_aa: CSARWTGPSDTQYF; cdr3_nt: TGCAGTGCTAGATGGACAGGTCCATCCGATACGCAGTATTTT
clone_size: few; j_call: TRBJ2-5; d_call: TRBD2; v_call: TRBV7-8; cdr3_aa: CASSLGGRAVQETQYF; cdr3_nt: TGTGCCAGCAGCTTGGGCGGGAGGGCCGTGCAAGAGACCCAGTACTTC
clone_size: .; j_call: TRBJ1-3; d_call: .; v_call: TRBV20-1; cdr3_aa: CSARDIDAGRISGNTIYF; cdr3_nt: TGCAGTGCTAGAGATATTGACGCGGGACGGATCTCTGGAAACACCATATATTTT
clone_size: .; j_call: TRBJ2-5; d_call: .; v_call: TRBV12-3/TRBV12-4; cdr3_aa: CASVSGFQETQYF; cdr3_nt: TGTGCCAGCGTTTCGGGATTCCAAGAGACCCAGTACTTC
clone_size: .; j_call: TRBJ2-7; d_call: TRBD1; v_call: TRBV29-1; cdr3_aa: CSGIDRATYEQYF; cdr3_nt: TGCAGCGGAATAGACAGGGCGACCTACGAGCAGTACTTC
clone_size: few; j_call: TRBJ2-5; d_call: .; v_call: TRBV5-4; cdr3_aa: CASSSETWTERRQETQYF; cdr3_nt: TGTGCCAGCAGCTCGGAAACTTGGACAGAAAGACGACAAGAGACCCAGTACTTC
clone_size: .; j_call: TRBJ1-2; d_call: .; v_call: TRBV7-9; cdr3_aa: CASRSMVHYGYTF; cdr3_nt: TGTGCCAGCAGGTCTATGGTTCACTATGGCTACACCTTC
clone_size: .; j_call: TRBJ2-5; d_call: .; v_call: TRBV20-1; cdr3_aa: CSALWGEETQYF; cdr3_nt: TGCAGTGCCCTCTGGGGTGAAGAGACCCAGTACTTC